The 5 T cell receptor beta chains below were found in one sample sequenced in a study of cytomegalovirus exposure and HLA in healthy donors. Primers: 60 Vbeta forward and 13 Jbeta reverse. Produced via immunoSEQ multiplex PCR; TCRdb's table is partial and in-frame only. The data contain about 120,000 clones, roughly 70% of them singletons. The sequenced sample was PBMCs. The source is a woman aged 40 to 50 in good health and CMV-seropositive.

The sample holds one count of this clone. The chain's CDR3 is CASSSQGGTEAFF. In DNA, the CDR3 is TGTGCCAGCAGCTCACAGGGAGGGACTGAAGCTTTCTTT. The chain uses TRBV7-3 and TRBJ1-1; a weak D match, TRBD1 (6 bases). The CDR3 totals 13 residues. Trimming cost V 4 bases and J 5 bases, with 11 bases left between them. Germline values: CDR1 SGHTA, CDR2 FQGTGA.

The chain employs TRBV4-3 and TRBJ2-1; 16 nucleotides agree with TRBD2. The junction had 8 bases not matched to a gene; V was cut back by 4 bases and J by 5 bases. The germline gives CDR1 LGHNA, CDR2 YSLEER. CDR3 length: 18 residues. DNA for the CDR3: TGCGCCAGCAGCCTGGGACTAGCGGGGGGGCCGAGAAACAATGAGCAGTTCTTC. This codes for CASSLGLAGGPRNNEQFF.

The chain employs TRBV30 and TRBJ1-6; TRBD1 matches 11 bases. V was pared by 5 bases and J by 7 bases, with 7 bases of the junction left unmatched. Germline CDR1 is GTSNPN and CDR2 is SVGIG (reference sequence). The CDR3 loop spans 15 amino acids. Here the CDR3 reads CAWSRGQGANSPLHF. CDR3 bases: TGTGCCTGGTCAAGAGGACAGGGGGCAAATTCACCCCTCCACTTT.

The J gene is TRBJ2-1, the V gene TRBV19; 8 positions agree with TRBD1. V shed 7 bases and J 2 bases; nucleotides not matched to a gene: 10. CDR3 size: 16 residues. Germline assignment: CDR1 LNHDA and CDR2 SQIVND (reference sequence). The CDR3 loop reads CASTTGQGQTYNEQFF. Here the CDR3 DNA reads TGTGCCAGTACCACCGGACAGGGACAAACCTACAATGAGCAGTTCTTC.

The chain combines TRBV25-1 with TRBJ2-7; 9 positions match TRBD1. V was pared by 4 bases and J by 7 bases, with 11 bases of the junction left unmatched. The CDR3 extends over 15 amino acids. CDR1 and CDR2 from the germline V gene are MGHDK and SYGVNS. This CDR3 is CASSVIGTGPWEQYF. The CDR3 region has the DNA TGTGCCAGCAGTGTCATCGGGACAGGGCCTTGGGAGCAGTACTTC.